The rows below give T cell receptor beta chains drawn from one sample of a study of T cell responses to AZD1222 COVID-19 vaccine. Method: immunoSEQ multiplex PCR; TCRdb's copy keeps in-frame clones and lacks some. The sample includes tens of thousands of clones, 65% to 80% of them seen just once. Sequences were derived from peripheral blood, sampled on day 0 of AZD1222 vaccination. The origin of the receptors is an adult in good health. The CDR3 runs from the conserved cysteine through the conserved F or W. Fields, in order: J gene, clone size, V gene, D gene, CDR3 DNA, CDR3 protein. A D gene is named only where the DNA matches it firmly. Size values are once, few and many counts, or a class for expanded clones, and some rows have none.

J gene: TRBJ2-1
clone size: -
V gene: TRBV6-4
D gene: -
CDR3 DNA: TGTGCCAGCAGGAGCTGTTGGGAGCAGTCCTACAATGAGCAGTTCTTC
CDR3 protein: CASRSCWEQSYNEQFF

J gene: TRBJ1-4
clone size: -
V gene: TRBV2
D gene: -
CDR3 DNA: TGTGCCAGCAGTGAGTGGACGGTGGAAAAACTGTTTTTT
CDR3 protein: CASSEWTVEKLFF

J gene: TRBJ2-5
clone size: once
V gene: TRBV5-1
D gene: -
CDR3 DNA: TGCGCCAGCAGCTTGGGGGCCGGCGGAAGGGAGACCCAGTACTTC
CDR3 protein: CASSLGAGGRETQYF

J gene: TRBJ2-7
clone size: -
V gene: TRBV30
D gene: TRBD1
CDR3 DNA: TGTGCCTGGAGTAGGGACAGGGTTATTGGTAGGCAGTACTTC
CDR3 protein: CAWSRDRVIGRQYF

J gene: TRBJ1-2
clone size: -
V gene: TRBV2
D gene: -
CDR3 DNA: TGTGCCAGCAGTGTAGTCAGGGGAGGTCGGGGCTACACCTTC
CDR3 protein: CASSVVRGGRGYTF

J gene: TRBJ2-5
clone size: -
V gene: TRBV3-1/TRBV3-2
D gene: TRBD2
CDR3 DNA: TGTGCCAGCAGCCCAGGGACTAGCGGGGGGTACCAAGAGACCCAGTACTTC
CDR3 protein: CASSPGTSGGYQETQYF

J gene: TRBJ1-2
clone size: -
V gene: TRBV25-1
D gene: -
CDR3 DNA: TGTGCCAGCAGTGAGAGGGGGGCAGAGAACTATGGCTACACCTTC
CDR3 protein: CASSERGAENYGYTF

J gene: TRBJ1-3
clone size: once
V gene: TRBV5-1
D gene: -
CDR3 DNA: TGCGCCAGCGCGACCTCTACTGGAAACACCATATATTTT
CDR3 protein: CASATSTGNTIYF

J gene: TRBJ2-7
clone size: -
V gene: TRBV5-6
D gene: TRBD2
CDR3 DNA: TGTGCCAGCAGCTTAATAGCGGGGGATTTGGAGCAGTACTTC
CDR3 protein: CASSLIAGDLEQYF

J gene: TRBJ2-3
clone size: few
V gene: TRBV12-3/TRBV12-4
D gene: -
CDR3 DNA: TGTGCCAGCAGTTTAGGGAGCACAGATACGCAGTATTTT
CDR3 protein: CASSLGSTDTQYF

J gene: TRBJ1-1
clone size: -
V gene: TRBV10-3
D gene: -
CDR3 DNA: TGTGCCATCAGCCGGGACGTGAACACTGAAGCTTTCTTT
CDR3 protein: CAISRDVNTEAFF

J gene: TRBJ2-7
clone size: -
V gene: TRBV5-5
D gene: -
CDR3 DNA: TGTGCCAGCAGCTTGAATTCTGTCTACGAGCAGTACTTC
CDR3 protein: CASSLNSVYEQYF

J gene: TRBJ1-1
clone size: -
V gene: TRBV5-1
D gene: TRBD1
CDR3 DNA: TGCGCCAGCAGCTTACAGGGGACGCTTGAAGCTTTCTTT
CDR3 protein: CASSLQGTLEAFF

J gene: TRBJ1-3
clone size: -
V gene: TRBV28
D gene: TRBD1
CDR3 DNA: TGTGCCAGCAGTTCGGGACAGGGTGGAAACACCATATATTTT
CDR3 protein: CASSSGQGGNTIYF

J gene: TRBJ1-1
clone size: -
V gene: TRBV7-3
D gene: TRBD1
CDR3 DNA: TGTGCCAGCAGCGAGACAGGGATGAACACTGAAGCTTTCTTT
CDR3 protein: CASSETGMNTEAFF

J gene: TRBJ1-5
clone size: -
V gene: TRBV6-5
D gene: -
CDR3 DNA: TGTGCCAGCAGTTACTCGTGGAGAGATCAGCCCCAGCATTTT
CDR3 protein: CASSYSWRDQPQHF

J gene: TRBJ1-2
clone size: once
V gene: TRBV6-2/TRBV6-3
D gene: TRBD1
CDR3 DNA: TGTGCCAGCAGTTCCAATCACAGGGGCGCTGGGGGCTACACCTTC
CDR3 protein: CASSSNHRGAGGYTF

J gene: TRBJ1-1
clone size: once
V gene: TRBV6-6
D gene: -
CDR3 DNA: TGTGCCAGCAGGGCGGACAGTATGAACACTGAAGCTTTCTTT
CDR3 protein: CASRADSMNTEAFF

J gene: TRBJ2-1
clone size: -
V gene: TRBV18
D gene: TRBD1
CDR3 DNA: TGTGCCAGCTCAGCCGGGACAGGGGGGAGTGAGCAGTTCTTC
CDR3 protein: CASSAGTGGSEQFF

J gene: TRBJ1-6
clone size: -
V gene: TRBV7-2
D gene: -
CDR3 DNA: TGTGCCAGCAGCTTAGGCAGGGTGGGTTCACCCCTCCACTTT
CDR3 protein: CASSLGRVGSPLHF

J gene: TRBJ2-1
clone size: -
V gene: TRBV28
D gene: TRBD2
CDR3 DNA: TGTGCCAGCAGTTGGGGCGGGGGGGCCTACAATGAGCAGTTCTTC
CDR3 protein: CASSWGGGAYNEQFF

J gene: TRBJ2-6
clone size: -
V gene: TRBV19
D gene: -
CDR3 DNA: TGTGCCAGTAGTGTCTCTGGGGCCAACGTCCTGACTTTC
CDR3 protein: CASSVSGANVLTF

J gene: TRBJ1-5
clone size: -
V gene: TRBV7-6
D gene: -
CDR3 DNA: TGTGCCAGCAGCTTATCGGGTAATAGCAATCAGCCCCAGCATTTT
CDR3 protein: CASSLSGNSNQPQHF

J gene: TRBJ1-5
clone size: -
V gene: TRBV6-1
D gene: TRBD1
CDR3 DNA: TGTGCCAGCAGTGAAGGGGACAGTTATCAGCCCCAGCATTTT
CDR3 protein: CASSEGDSYQPQHF

J gene: TRBJ1-1
clone size: -
V gene: TRBV5-5
D gene: -
CDR3 DNA: TGTGCCAGCAGAGTACTAAACACTGAAGCTTTCTTT
CDR3 protein: CASRVLNTEAFF

J gene: TRBJ1-1
clone size: -
V gene: TRBV6-5
D gene: -
CDR3 DNA: TGTGCCAGCACTTCGACAGAGAACACTGAAGCTTTCTTT
CDR3 protein: CASTSTENTEAFF

J gene: TRBJ2-5
clone size: -
V gene: TRBV6-5
D gene: TRBD2
CDR3 DNA: TGTGCCAGCAGTTACTTGCCGGGGACTAAAGAGACCCAGTACTTC
CDR3 protein: CASSYLPGTKETQYF

J gene: TRBJ1-1
clone size: -
V gene: TRBV12-3/TRBV12-4
D gene: -
CDR3 DNA: TGTGCCAGCATCGGGGGGGGGACTGAAGCTTTCTTT
CDR3 protein: CASIGGGTEAFF

J gene: TRBJ2-1
clone size: -
V gene: TRBV7-6
D gene: TRBD2
CDR3 DNA: TGTGCCAGCAGCTTAGCGGGGGAGGGATACAATGAGCAGTTCTTC
CDR3 protein: CASSLAGEGYNEQFF

J gene: TRBJ2-5
clone size: -
V gene: TRBV27
D gene: TRBD2
CDR3 DNA: TGTGCCAGCAGTTGGGGCGGACTAGCATGGGAGACCCAGTACTTC
CDR3 protein: CASSWGGLAWETQYF

J gene: TRBJ1-4
clone size: -
V gene: TRBV4-3
D gene: TRBD1
CDR3 DNA: TGCGCCAGCAGCCAAGATGGAGGGGGCAGGAATGAAAAACTGTTTTTT
CDR3 protein: CASSQDGGGRNEKLFF

J gene: TRBJ1-6
clone size: -
V gene: TRBV30
D gene: -
CDR3 DNA: TGTGCCTGGAGTTCGTACGGGGGCAGAGTCAATTCACCCCTCCACTTT
CDR3 protein: CAWSSYGGRVNSPLHF

J gene: TRBJ1-4
clone size: -
V gene: TRBV10-1
D gene: TRBD1
CDR3 DNA: TGCGCCAGCAGTCCAGGACAGGGGATAGGTGAAAAACTGTTTTTT
CDR3 protein: CASSPGQGIGEKLFF

J gene: TRBJ2-7
clone size: -
V gene: TRBV2
D gene: TRBD1
CDR3 DNA: TGTGCCAGCAGTGAAAGACAGGGCCGACTCTACGAGCAGTACTTC
CDR3 protein: CASSERQGRLYEQYF

J gene: TRBJ2-1
clone size: -
V gene: TRBV4-1
D gene: TRBD1
CDR3 DNA: TGCGCCAGCAGCCAATCGGGACAGGGGGCGCCGAATGAGCAGTTCTTC
CDR3 protein: CASSQSGQGAPNEQFF

J gene: TRBJ2-7
clone size: once
V gene: TRBV15
D gene: TRBD1
CDR3 DNA: TGTGCCACCATGACACCACGGAGACAGGGGGCGTCAAATGAGCAGTACTTC
CDR3 protein: CATMTPRRQGASNEQYF

J gene: TRBJ2-3
clone size: once
V gene: TRBV5-1
D gene: -
CDR3 DNA: TGCGCCAGCAGCTTCGATCCATTTAACACAGATACGCAGTATTTT
CDR3 protein: CASSFDPFNTDTQYF

J gene: TRBJ1-3
clone size: -
V gene: TRBV11-2
D gene: -
CDR3 DNA: TGTGCCAGCAGCTTAATCCCGGGGAGCTCTGGAAACACCATATATTTT
CDR3 protein: CASSLIPGSSGNTIYF

J gene: TRBJ2-5
clone size: few
V gene: TRBV6-5
D gene: -
CDR3 DNA: TGTGCCAGCAGTTACGTCGGGGCCCAGTACTTC
CDR3 protein: CASSYVGAQYF

J gene: TRBJ2-4
clone size: once
V gene: TRBV2
D gene: TRBD2
CDR3 DNA: TGTGCCAGCAGTCTGGTCCGAAGCGGGGGCAAAAACATTCAGTACTTC
CDR3 protein: CASSLVRSGGKNIQYF

J gene: TRBJ2-7
clone size: few
V gene: TRBV11-2
D gene: -
CDR3 DNA: TGTGCCAGCAGCGCCTACAACGAGCAGTACTTC
CDR3 protein: CASSAYNEQYF

J gene: TRBJ2-7
clone size: -
V gene: TRBV12-5
D gene: -
CDR3 DNA: TGTGCTAGTGGCCGTTTAGGCCCCTACGAGCAGTACTTC
CDR3 protein: CASGRLGPYEQYF

J gene: TRBJ2-7
clone size: -
V gene: TRBV19
D gene: TRBD2
CDR3 DNA: TGTGCCAGTAGTCGTCGGACTAGCGGGGGGTCATACGAGCAGTACTTC
CDR3 protein: CASSRRTSGGSYEQYF

J gene: TRBJ1-5
clone size: -
V gene: TRBV6-5
D gene: -
CDR3 DNA: TGTGCCAGCAGTTACGAGGGGTGGTGGCAGCCCCAGCATTTT
CDR3 protein: CASSYEGWWQPQHF

J gene: TRBJ1-3
clone size: -
V gene: TRBV19
D gene: -
CDR3 DNA: TGTGCCAGTAGTAGGGCGGGAAACTCTGGAAACACCATATATTTT
CDR3 protein: CASSRAGNSGNTIYF

J gene: TRBJ1-5
clone size: -
V gene: TRBV7-8
D gene: -
CDR3 DNA: TGTGCCAGCAGCTTGGGGCCGGGCAGGGAGAATCAGCCCCAGCATTTT
CDR3 protein: CASSLGPGRENQPQHF

J gene: TRBJ1-3
clone size: -
V gene: TRBV11-2
D gene: -
CDR3 DNA: TGTGCCAGCAGCTTAGATGGTGTGTGGGGGTCCGGAAACACCATATATTTT
CDR3 protein: CASSLDGVWGSGNTIYF

J gene: TRBJ1-2
clone size: -
V gene: TRBV12-3/TRBV12-4
D gene: TRBD1
CDR3 DNA: TGTGCCAGCAGTCTAGGACAGGAGTATGGCTACACCTTC
CDR3 protein: CASSLGQEYGYTF

J gene: TRBJ2-5
clone size: few
V gene: TRBV5-6
D gene: TRBD2
CDR3 DNA: TGTGCCAGCAGCTTGGGACTAGCTTCGGAGACCCAGTACTTC
CDR3 protein: CASSLGLASETQYF

J gene: TRBJ2-7
clone size: -
V gene: TRBV3-1/TRBV3-2
D gene: TRBD1
CDR3 DNA: TGTGCCAGCAGCCAAAACCGGGACAGTTCCTACGAGCAGTACTTC
CDR3 protein: CASSQNRDSSYEQYF

J gene: TRBJ2-1
clone size: -
V gene: TRBV6-6
D gene: -
CDR3 DNA: TGTGCCAGCAGTTACTCGTTTGGGAACAGTGAGCAGTTCTTC
CDR3 protein: CASSYSFGNSEQFF

J gene: TRBJ2-1
clone size: -
V gene: TRBV11-2
D gene: TRBD2
CDR3 DNA: TGTGCCAGCAGCCCGCGGACTAGCGGGGGGCCGACGAACAATGAGCAGTTCTTC
CDR3 protein: CASSPRTSGGPTNNEQFF

J gene: TRBJ2-2
clone size: -
V gene: TRBV5-1
D gene: -
CDR3 DNA: TGCGCCAGCAGCTTGCTAGGCTGGGAGCTGTTTTTT
CDR3 protein: CASSLLGWELFF

J gene: TRBJ1-5
clone size: -
V gene: TRBV9
D gene: -
CDR3 DNA: TGTGCCAGCAGCGTAGGGCCCCAGCATTTT
CDR3 protein: CASSVGPQHF

J gene: TRBJ2-5
clone size: -
V gene: TRBV3-1/TRBV3-2
D gene: -
CDR3 DNA: TGTGCCAGCAGCCTAACCGGGACTTGGGAGACCCAGTACTTC
CDR3 protein: CASSLTGTWETQYF